The clone carrying this TCR beta chain was seen a few times. This entry belongs to a study of blood T cell repertoires in COVID-19. Germline V gives CDR1 SQVTM, CDR2 ANQGSEA. V was clipped by 7 bases and J by 2 bases, with 12 bases between them. The CDR3 sequence is 12 residues long. Produced via immunoSEQ multiplex PCR; TCRdb's table is partial and in-frame only. The data hold a few hundred thousand clones, with around 86% observed a single time. The chain links TRBV29-1 to TRBJ2-7; D is perhaps TRBD2 (5 bases). This clonotype was obtained from a man aged 55 to 70 with acute or convalescent COVID-19. Sequences were obtained from peripheral blood. The CDR3 reads CSARTQTYEQYF. As DNA, the CDR3 is TGCAGCGCCAGGACTCAGACCTACGAGCAGTACTTC.